Below, 22 T cell receptor beta chains from the same sample are listed, as sequenced in a study of T cells expressing NK-cell markers. One entry per CDR3 protein, without DNA, is what TCRdb gives after re-calling the 5' RACE reads. The sample data list roughly 150,000 distinct CDR3 sequences. What was sequenced was blood T cells: a sorted CD56 or NKG2C T cell subset, CD4+ or CD8+ T cells, or bulk PBMC T cells (not recorded which). All receptors derive from a woman aged 18 to 75 in good health.

This chain uses TRBV6-2 or TRBV6-3 with TRBJ2-1; TCRdb outputs TRBD1, but without DNA this stays unchecked. Per germline, CDR1 MNHEY and CDR2 SVGEGT. The CDR3 has 13 residues. CDR3 in amino acids: CASRGQGFDEQFF.

The J gene is TRBJ1-4, the V gene TRBV30. Germline assignment: CDR1 GTSNPN and CDR2 SVGIG (reference sequence). This CDR3 region has 14 residues. The CDR3: CAWGRGGTNEKLFF.

The chain's CDR3 is CASSLRGQGSVHEQYF. The chain links TRBV5-5 to TRBJ2-7; TCRdb returns TRBD1, unconfirmable since there is no DNA. The CDR3 runs to 16 residues. Looked up from germline, CDR1 is SGHKS and CDR2 is YYEKEE (reference sequence).

The chain combines TRBV6-1 with TRBJ1-2; TCRdb calls TRBD1, which cannot be checked without DNA. CDR3 size: 15 residues. Germline-derived CDR1 and CDR2 are MNHNS and SASEGT. CDR3 residues: CASSEVDRGLDGYTF.

The chain joins TRBV5-1 to TRBJ2-2. Per the germline V gene, CDR1 is SGHRS and CDR2 is YFSETQ. The CDR3 has 15 amino acids. The CDR3 sequence: CASSFDPTVPGELFF. The full variable domain, rest sourced from reference TRBV5-1 and TRBJ2-2, is KAGVTQTPRYLIKTRGQQVTLSCSPISGHRSVSWYQQTPGQGLQFLFEYFSETQRNKGNFPGRFSGRQFSNSRSEMNVSTLELGDSALYLCASSFDPTVPGELFFGEGSRLTVL.

The chain uses TRBV12-3 or TRBV12-4 and TRBJ2-7; TCRdb indicates TRBD2, and absent DNA this call remains unverified. CDR3 length: 14 residues. CDR3 amino acids: CASSSARGSYEQYF.

This rearrangement joins TRBV9 to TRBJ2-2; TCRdb indicates TRBD2, and absent DNA this call remains unverified. Germline CDR1 and CDR2: SGDLS and YYNGEE. This CDR3 has 15 residues. CDR3 amino acids: CASSATPSSTGELFF.

The chain joins TRBV4-2 to TRBJ2-2; TCRdb returns TRBD2, unconfirmable since there is no DNA. In germline, CDR1 is LGHNA, CDR2 YNFKEQ. There are 16 residues in the CDR3. CDR3 sequence reads: CASQEGRGGDTGELFF.

The genes are TRBV2 and TRBJ2-2. CDR3 size: 13 residues. From germline, CDR1 is SNHLY and CDR2 FYNNEI. The CDR3 region is CASSSSNTGELFF.

V is TRBV2 and J is TRBJ2-3. The CDR3 is 14 amino acids. The germline gives CDR1 SNHLY, CDR2 FYNNEI. CDR3 residues: CASSERTTTDTQYF.

The chain uses TRBV18 and TRBJ2-1; TCRdb proposes TRBD2, but this gene call is untestable without DNA. Germline CDR1 reads KGHSH; CDR2 reads LQKENI. The CDR3 runs 14 residues. The CDR3 sequence is CASLSGTSSNEQFF. Full variable domain (missing parts from reference TRBV18 and TRBJ2-1): NAGVMQNPRHLVRRRGQEARLRCSPMKGHSHVYWYRQLPEEGLKFMVYLQKENIIDESGMPKERFSAEFPKEGPSILRIQQVVRGDSAAYFCASLSGTSSNEQFFGPGTRLTVL.

The chain carries TRBV24-1 and TRBJ2-3; the TCRdb call, TRBD2, lacks DNA for checking. The CDR3 sequence is 18 residues long. Germline loops: CDR1 KGHDR, CDR2 SFDVKD. This chain's CDR3 is CATSDLRASGLNTDTQYF.

The V and J genes are TRBV5-1 and TRBJ2-5; TCRdb lists TRBD2, though no DNA is available to test this call. Germline V gene data show CDR1 as SGHRS and CDR2 as YFSETQ. The CDR3 has 16 residues. The CDR3 loop is CASSLGRTPHGETQYF.

The V and J genes are TRBV3-1 and TRBJ1-1. The CDR3 sequence is 18 residues long. CDR1 and CDR2 (germline): LGHDT, YNNKEL (reference sequence). CDR3 in amino acids: CASSQDWPVHKSNTEAFF.

V and J are TRBV12-3 or TRBV12-4 and TRBJ2-7; TCRdb's D call, TRBD1, is unchecked because there is no DNA. The length of the CDR3 is 13 residues. The CDR3 region is CASSPTGNYEQYF.

CDR3 residues: CASRETGLSPLHF. This chain joins TRBV6-1 and TRBJ1-6; the TCRdb call, TRBD1, lacks DNA for checking. This CDR3 spans 13 amino acids. Germline values: CDR1 MNHNS, CDR2 SASEGT.

The chain is built from TRBV20-1 and TRBJ1-5; TCRdb's D gene call, TRBD1, goes unchecked for lack of DNA. Looked up from germline, CDR1 is DFQATT and CDR2 is SNEGSKA (reference sequence). The CDR3 consists of 15 residues. CDR3 loop: CSASRGQGEDQPQHF.

The chain links TRBV5-1 to TRBJ2-5; TCRdb's assignment of TRBD1 cannot be checked, as there is no DNA. This CDR3 contains 15 residues. Germline V gives CDR1 SGHRS, CDR2 YFSETQ. CDR3 sequence reads: CASSTNSGRQETQYF.

The rearrangement links TRBV5-1 to TRBJ2-6. The CDR3 has 17 residues. CDR1 SGHRS and CDR2 YFSETQ come from the germline V gene. CDR3 protein: CASRFREAGSGANVLTF.

The V gene is TRBV7-2, the J gene TRBJ2-3; lacking DNA, the TRBD1 call made by TCRdb goes unchecked. CDR1 and CDR2 from the germline V gene are SGHTA and FQGNSA. The CDR3 has 16 residues. The CDR3 loop is CASSSRTGSSTDTQYF.

The chain recombines TRBV7-9 with TRBJ1-2. Germline assignment: CDR1 SEHNR and CDR2 FQNEAQ (reference sequence). This CDR3 is built from 13 residues. This CDR3 is CASSSQNLEGYTF.

The CDR3 region is CASSGQKSNQPQHF. The rearrangement links TRBV25-1 to TRBJ1-5; TCRdb proposes TRBD1, but this gene call is untestable without DNA. Germline-derived CDR1 and CDR2 are MGHDK and SYGVNS. The CDR3 has 14 residues.